The 10 T cell receptor beta chains below were found in one sample sequenced in a study of blood T cell repertoires in COVID-19. Data came from immunoSEQ multiplex PCR; TCRdb stores just in-frame clones and leaves some out. The sample has about 65,000 clones; 70% to 85% are singletons. Source material: peripheral blood. Receptor source: a human donor in a cohort sampled during active COVID-19.

CDR3 DNA sequence: TGTGCCAGCAGCGGGCGAGTGGGGAACACTGAAGCTTTCTTT. Protein product: CASSGRVGNTEAFF. The rearrangement joins TRBV7-2 to TRBJ1-1; D call uncertain. The CDR3 contains 14 residues. The V end lost 5 bases, the J end lost 1 base, and 11 bases lay between the germline ends. Per germline, CDR1 SGHTA and CDR2 FQGNSA.

This clone was seen a few times. The genes are TRBV14 and TRBJ1-2; unclear D gene. Deletions cut 4 bases from V and 2 bases from J, with 14 bases between. The CDR3 extends over 15 amino acids. CDR1 is SGHDN, CDR2 FVKESK, per germline. CDR3 nucleotides: TGTGCCAGCAGCCCTCTGGCGGGTTTGAACTATGGCTACACCTTC. Translating it yields CASSPLAGLNYGYTF.

The rearrangement links TRBV7-8 to TRBJ2-3; D gene unclear. The CDR3 consists of 14 residues. Germline V CDR1 and CDR2: SGHVS, FQNEAQ. Deletions cut 5 bases from V and 4 bases from J, with 13 bases between. The CDR3 loop reads CASSTRVLPDTQYF. The CDR3 nucleotides read TGTGCCAGCAGCACCCGGGTCCTACCAGATACGCAGTATTTT.

The J gene is TRBJ2-1, the V gene TRBV24-1; 8 bases agree with TRBD2. The CDR3 is 17 amino acids. V lost 4 bases, J lost 2 bases, and 9 bases stayed unmatched. Germline V gives CDR1 KGHDR, CDR2 SFDVKD. DNA for the CDR3: TGTGCCACCAGTGACACAGAGGGGCGGGGGGCCTACAATGAGCAGTTCTTC. It encodes CATSDTEGRGAYNEQFF.

This clone was seen only once. In DNA form, the CDR3 reads TGTGCCAGCAGGACTGATCCTCCCACAGATACGCAGTATTTT. Encoded protein: CASRTDPPTDTQYF. The chain has TRBV6-5 and TRBJ2-3; D not certain. The CDR3 contains 14 residues. V was trimmed by 6 bases and J by 2 bases, leaving 12 bases between them. The germline V gene encodes CDR1 MNHEY and CDR2 SVGAGI.

This clone was counted only a few times. This chain links TRBV6-1 with TRBJ1-6; D unclear. This CDR3 has 17 amino acids. Germline values: CDR1 MNHNS, CDR2 SASEGT. The ends were cut back, 2 bases at V and 0 bases at J, with 11 bases in the middle. The CDR3 coding sequence is TGTGCCAGCAGTGAATATGGGAGTTCCTCCTATAATTCACCCCTCCACTTT. It specifies CASSEYGSSSYNSPLHF.

The chain has TRBV7-2 and TRBJ2-7, with TRBD2 as a possible D gene (6 bases). V lost 3 bases to trimming and J lost 2 bases, with 8 bases between them. The CDR3 is 13 amino acids. Germline V gene lookup returns CDR1 SGHTA and CDR2 FQGNSA. The CDR3 nucleotides read TGTGCCAGCAGCTTTGGCGGGACCTACGAGCAGTACTTC. Translation: CASSFGGTYEQYF.

This chain connects TRBV10-3 to TRBJ2-5; the D gene is possibly TRBD2 (5 bases). This CDR3 is 13 amino acids long. The germline V gene encodes CDR1 ENHRY and CDR2 SYGVKD. V lost 3 bases, J lost 5 bases, and 10 bases lay in between. This CDR3 is CAISDYSGETQYF. CDR3 sequence (DNA): TGTGCCATCAGTGACTACTCGGGGGAGACCCAGTACTTC.

The chain links TRBV5-1 to TRBJ1-2; D might be TRBD1 (5 bases). V was shortened by 2 bases and J by 5 bases, with 10 bases between the two germline ends. CDR1 and CDR2 from the germline V gene are SGHRS and YFSETQ. The CDR3 loop spans 13 amino acids. In DNA, the CDR3 is TGCGCCAGCAGCTTCGGGGGGGAGTATGGCTACACCTTC. This translates into CASSFGGEYGYTF.

V usage is TRBV7-2 and J usage is TRBJ2-7; 8 bases fit TRBD1. Trimming removed 5 bases from V and 1 base from J; junction bases left unmatched: 7. Germline CDR1 reads SGHTA; CDR2 reads FQGNSA. The CDR3 is 15 amino acids. CDR3 in amino acids: CASSADRVRSYEQYF. CDR3 in DNA: TGTGCCAGCAGCGCGGACAGGGTTAGGTCCTACGAGCAGTACTTC.